A selection of T cell receptor beta chains follows, all from one sample in a study of blood T cell repertoires in COVID-19. Only in-frame clones appear in the TCRdb table, and some are missing; sequencing was by immunoSEQ multiplex PCR. In the table there are some 62,000 clones, 85% to 90% of which are singletons. The sequenced material came from peripheral blood. These receptors came from a woman aged 55-75 years with COVID-19, enrolled during active disease. The CDR3 runs from the conserved cysteine through the conserved F or W. A D gene is named only where the DNA matches it firmly. Not all rows give a size; the values are once, few, many and, for expanded clones, a class.

v_call	j_call	d_call	clone_size	cdr3_nt	cdr3_aa
TRBV4-3	TRBJ2-1	TRBD2	.	TGCGCCAGCAGCCAAGGCGGGAGCTCCTACAATGAGCAGTTCTTC	CASSQGGSSYNEQFF
TRBV27	TRBJ2-7	TRBD1	once	TGTGCCAGCAGTCTAGGGACAGGGGGCCACGAGCAGTACTTC	CASSLGTGGHEQYF
TRBV5-1	TRBJ2-1	TRBD2	.	TGCGCCAGCAGCTTGAGCGGGAGGGCCTACAATGAGCAGTTCTTC	CASSLSGRAYNEQFF
TRBV24-1	TRBJ1-2	.	.	TGTGCCACCAGTGACAGTGAACGGGCTAACTATGGCTACACCTTC	CATSDSERANYGYTF
TRBV29-1	TRBJ2-3	TRBD2	.	TGCAGCGTTGAAGATCCGTGGGCGGGAGAGGGCACAGATACGCAGTATTTT	CSVEDPWAGEGTDTQYF
TRBV4-2	TRBJ2-7	.	once	TGTGCCAGCAGCCAAGAAGGGGAATCCGACGAGCAGTACTTC	CASSQEGESDEQYF
TRBV5-6	TRBJ2-1	.	.	TGTGCCAGCAGCTTGGTTAGCGGCCCCGAGGGTGAGCAGTTCTTC	CASSLVSGPEGEQFF
TRBV27	TRBJ2-7	.	.	TGTGCCAGCAGTTTATCCGGCTACGAGCAGTACTTC	CASSLSGYEQYF
TRBV27	TRBJ2-7	.	.	TGTGCCAGCAGTTTATATGTGGAGAACTACGAGCAGTACTTC	CASSLYVENYEQYF
TRBV6-2/TRBV6-3	TRBJ1-6	.	.	TGTGCCAGCAGTTGGGGGGAAAACTCACCCCTCCACTTT	CASSWGENSPLHF
TRBV7-2	TRBJ1-5	TRBD1	.	TGTGCCAGCAGCTTACAGGGGGATCAGCCCCAGCATTTT	CASSLQGDQPQHF
TRBV11-3	TRBJ1-4	TRBD1	.	TGTGCCAGCAGCACCCGGACAGGGGGAGGTAATGAAAAACTGTTTTTT	CASSTRTGGGNEKLFF
TRBV5-4	TRBJ2-1	.	.	TGTGCCACCCATTCGGGACTCGTCAATGAGCAGTTCTTC	CATHSGLVNEQFF
TRBV9	TRBJ1-2	TRBD1	.	TGTGCCAGCAGCCCCCCGACAGGGGACGCGGTGATTAACTATGGCTACACCTTC	CASSPPTGDAVINYGYTF
TRBV25-1	TRBJ2-3	TRBD2	.	TGTGCCAGCACCGAGGCGGGGCGGGGGGCCACAGATACGCAGTATTTT	CASTEAGRGATDTQYF
TRBV6-5	TRBJ1-2	.	.	TGTGCCAGCGGTTCCGGGAACTATGGCTACACCTTC	CASGSGNYGYTF
TRBV19	TRBJ2-7	.	.	TGTGCCAGTAGTAGAGGGCAGGTCGGCTACGAGCAGTACTTC	CASSRGQVGYEQYF
TRBV28	TRBJ1-1	.	.	TGTGCCAGCATGCGGGGCCGAAACACTGAAGCTTTCTTT	CASMRGRNTEAFF
TRBV19	TRBJ2-7	TRBD1	few	TGTGCCAGCTCCGGGACAGGGGGCTCCTACGAGCAGTACTTC	CASSGTGGSYEQYF
TRBV7-3	TRBJ1-5	.	.	TGTGCCAGCAGCTTCCGAGCGCAGCCCCAGCATTTT	CASSFRAQPQHF
TRBV19	TRBJ1-2	TRBD1	.	TGTGCCAGTAGTAACCTCCCGGGACAGGGGGCCCATGGCTACACCTTC	CASSNLPGQGAHGYTF
TRBV24-1	TRBJ1-2	.	.	TGTGCCACCAGTGATCAAAGGAACAGTCCTAACGGCTACACCTTC	CATSDQRNSPNGYTF
TRBV24-1	TRBJ2-7	TRBD2	.	TGTGCCACCGGGACTATCCACGAGCAGTACTTC	CATGTIHEQYF